This T cell receptor beta chain is drawn from a study of T cell changes during pregnancy in multiple sclerosis. The table came from immunoSEQ multiplex PCR; TCRdb's copy has only in-frame clones and leaves some out. Among about 50,000 clones listed, 90% to 95% were seen once. CDR3 length: 15 amino acids. J lost 4 bases, V lost 4 bases, and 9 bases had no gene match. Germline CDR1 and CDR2: LNHDA and SQIVND (reference sequence). The J gene is TRBJ2-7, the V gene TRBV19, with 8 positions matching TRBD2. The sequenced sample was CD8+ T cells from peripheral blood mononuclear cells, obtained after pregnancy. This receptor was identified in a female donor with multiple sclerosis, enrolled in a pregnancy study. The CDR3 sequence: CASSTGSGGLYEQYF. Written as DNA, the CDR3 is TGTGCCAGTAGTACCGGCAGCGGGGGCCTATACGAGCAGTACTTC.